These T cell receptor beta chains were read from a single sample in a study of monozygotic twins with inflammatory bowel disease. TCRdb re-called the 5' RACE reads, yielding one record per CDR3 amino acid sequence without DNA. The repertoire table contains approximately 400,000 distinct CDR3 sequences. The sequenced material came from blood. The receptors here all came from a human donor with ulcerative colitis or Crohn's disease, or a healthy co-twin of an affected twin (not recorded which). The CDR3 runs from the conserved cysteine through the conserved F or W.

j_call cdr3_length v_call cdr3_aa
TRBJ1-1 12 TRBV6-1 CASRIMNTEAFF
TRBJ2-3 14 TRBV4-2 CAASNGGFTDTQYF
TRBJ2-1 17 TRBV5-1 CASSWTSGGAAYNEQFF
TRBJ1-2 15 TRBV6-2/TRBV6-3 CASSLPDRGHYGYTF
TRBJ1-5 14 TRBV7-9 CASSAQQDNQPQHF
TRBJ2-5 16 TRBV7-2 CASSRALAGPSGTQYF
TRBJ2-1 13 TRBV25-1 CASTGQLYNEQFF
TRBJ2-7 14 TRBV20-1 CSARSSGRLYEQYF
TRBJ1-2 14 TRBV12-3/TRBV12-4 CASSLAPGAHGYTF
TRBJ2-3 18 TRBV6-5 CASSLTSGGGKITDTQYF
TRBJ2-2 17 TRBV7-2 CASSLVGGGANTGELFF
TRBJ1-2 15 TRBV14 CASSQVGYSYYGYTF
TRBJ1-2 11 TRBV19 CASRDTGSYTF
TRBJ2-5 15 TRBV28 CASSWTGLPSGTQYF
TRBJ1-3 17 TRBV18 CASSPQEQALSGNTIYF
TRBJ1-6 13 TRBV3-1 CASSRGVESPLHF
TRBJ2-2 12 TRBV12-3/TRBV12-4 CTCGRDTGELFF
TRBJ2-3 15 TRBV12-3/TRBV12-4 CASSFDGAYTDTQYF
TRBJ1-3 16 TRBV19 CASSAPPPDSGNTIYF
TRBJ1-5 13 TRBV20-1 CSAHRGMEQPQHF
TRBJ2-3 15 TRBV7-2 CASSLAGGRGDTQYF
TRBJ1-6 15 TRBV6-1 CASSTLGTGWPPLHF
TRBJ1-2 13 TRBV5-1 CASSSPGLDGYTF
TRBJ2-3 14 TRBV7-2 CASSLAPVAHTQYF
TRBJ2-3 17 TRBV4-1 CASSQEGLAGSTDTQYF
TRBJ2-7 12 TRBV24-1 CATSSDTNEQYF
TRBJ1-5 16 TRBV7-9 CASSLGTGRLDQPQHF
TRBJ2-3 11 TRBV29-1 CSVEDSSPRDF